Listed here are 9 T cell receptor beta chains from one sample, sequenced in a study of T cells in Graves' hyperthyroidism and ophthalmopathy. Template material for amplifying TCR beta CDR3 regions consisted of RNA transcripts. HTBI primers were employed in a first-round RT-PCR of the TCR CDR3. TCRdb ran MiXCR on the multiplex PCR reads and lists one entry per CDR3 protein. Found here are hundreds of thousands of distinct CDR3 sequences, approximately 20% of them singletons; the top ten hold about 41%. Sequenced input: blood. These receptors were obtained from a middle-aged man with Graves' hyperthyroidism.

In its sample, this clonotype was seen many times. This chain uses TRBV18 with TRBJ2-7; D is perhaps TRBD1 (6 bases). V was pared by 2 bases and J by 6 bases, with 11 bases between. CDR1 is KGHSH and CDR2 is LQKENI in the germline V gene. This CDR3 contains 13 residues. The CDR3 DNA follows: TGTGCCAGCTCACCATCAGACAGGTCCGAGCAGTACTTC. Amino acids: CASSPSDRSEQYF.

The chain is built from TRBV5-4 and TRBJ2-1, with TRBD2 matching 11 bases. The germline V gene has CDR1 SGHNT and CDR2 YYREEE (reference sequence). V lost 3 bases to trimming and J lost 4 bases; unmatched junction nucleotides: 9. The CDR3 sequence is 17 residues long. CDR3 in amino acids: CASSSYSGGASYNEQFF. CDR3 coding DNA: TGTGCCAGCAGCTCCTATAGCGGGGGGGCCTCTTACAATGAGCAGTTCTTC.

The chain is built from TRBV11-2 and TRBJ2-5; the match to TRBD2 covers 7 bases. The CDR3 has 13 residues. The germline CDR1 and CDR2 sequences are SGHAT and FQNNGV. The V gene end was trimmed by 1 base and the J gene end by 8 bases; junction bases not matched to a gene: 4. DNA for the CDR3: TGTGCCAGCAGCTTAGTGGGGGGGGGAACCCAGTACTTC. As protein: CASSLVGGGTQYF.

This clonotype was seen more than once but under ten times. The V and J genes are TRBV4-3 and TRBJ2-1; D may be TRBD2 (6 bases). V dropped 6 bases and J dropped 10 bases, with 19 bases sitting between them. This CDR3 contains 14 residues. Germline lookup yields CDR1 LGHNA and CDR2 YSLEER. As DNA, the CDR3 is TGCGCCAGCAGTCGAAGACTAGGCCCGGACGAGCAGTTCTTC. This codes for CASSRRLGPDEQFF.

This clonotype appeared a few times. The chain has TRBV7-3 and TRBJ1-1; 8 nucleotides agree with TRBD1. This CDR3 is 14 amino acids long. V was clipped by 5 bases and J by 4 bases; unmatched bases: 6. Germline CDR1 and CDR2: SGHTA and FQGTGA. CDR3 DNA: TGTGCCAGCAGCCATCGGACAGGGACCACTGAAGCTTTCTTT. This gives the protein CASSHRTGTTEAFF.

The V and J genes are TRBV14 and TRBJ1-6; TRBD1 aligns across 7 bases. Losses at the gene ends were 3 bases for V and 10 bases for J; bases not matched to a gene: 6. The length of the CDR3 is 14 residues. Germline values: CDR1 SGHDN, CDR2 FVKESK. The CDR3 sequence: CASSQNRGGSPLHF. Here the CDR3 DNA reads TGTGCCAGCAGCCAGAACCGAGGGGGCTCACCCCTCCACTTT. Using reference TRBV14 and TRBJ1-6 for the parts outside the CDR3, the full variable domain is EAGVTQFPSHSVIEKGQTVTLRCDPISGHDNLYWYRRVMGKEIKFLLHFVKESKQDESGMPNNRFLAERTGGTYSTLKVQPAELEDSGVYFCASSQNRGGSPLHFGNGTRLTVT.

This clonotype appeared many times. The CDR3 sequence: CASSLVGLTYEQYF. As DNA, the CDR3 is TGTGCCAGCAGCTTAGTGGGACTAACCTACGAGCAGTACTTC. The chain couples TRBV7-2 to TRBJ2-7; 7 bases are shared with TRBD2. This CDR3 is 14 amino acids long. From germline, CDR1 is SGHTA and CDR2 FQGNSA. Trimming took 1 base from V and 2 from J; bases not matched to a gene: 2.

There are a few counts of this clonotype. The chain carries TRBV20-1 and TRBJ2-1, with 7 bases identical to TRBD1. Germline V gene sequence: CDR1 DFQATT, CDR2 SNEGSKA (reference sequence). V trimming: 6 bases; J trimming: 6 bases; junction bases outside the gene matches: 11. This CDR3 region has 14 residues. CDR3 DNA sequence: TGCAGTGCCAGTGGGGGACAGATGATCAATGAGCAGTTCTTC. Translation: CSASGGQMINEQFF.

CDR3 coding DNA: TGCAGTGCTAGAGGGCTAGCGGGGTCCCAAGAGACCCAGTACTTC. As protein: CSARGLAGSQETQYF. This rearrangement joins TRBV20-1 to TRBJ2-5; 9 bases agree with TRBD2. J gave up 1 base and V 1 base, and 4 bases lay outside the gene matches. The CDR3 covers 15 residues. Germline V lookup: CDR1 DFQATT, CDR2 SNEGSKA (reference sequence).